This T cell receptor beta chain was observed in a study of T cells after yellow fever vaccination. The overall study: In the case of low-cell-number fractions, SMART-Seq v4 Ultra Low Input was used for preparation. Study observations and caveats: Post-booster repertoires contained most primary-vaccination clones again (approximately 95% CD4, less than 90% CD8).

The sample holds many counts of this clonotype. Its antigen remains unknown. Germline CDR1 is DFQATT and CDR2 is SNEGSKA (reference sequence). The V and J ends lost 6 bases and 1 base respectively, with 21 bases between them. This CDR3 has 16 residues. A 5'RACE template-switching step, the method used to make TCR cDNA, added a universal primer site and UMIs. MiXCR, applied by TCRdb to the 5' RACE reads, yields one record per CDR3 protein. The sample comprises 150,000 to 200,000 distinct CDR3 sequences, over 7% of which are singletons, and around 40% rests with the top ten. The sequenced sample was CD8+ T cells sorted from PBMCs, obtained 45 days after the yellow fever booster vaccination. The chain combines TRBV20-1 with TRBJ1-1; TRBD1 is a possible D gene (5 bases). The receptor was isolated from a man aged 18 to 35 who received the YFV17D yellow fever vaccine. The CDR3 nucleotides are TGCAGTGCCCCAGAGGAGGGCAGGGCGGGGAACACTGAAGCTTTCTTT. Its translation is CSAPEEGRAGNTEAFF.